This T cell receptor (beta chain) came from a study of T cell responses to AZD1222 COVID-19 vaccine (dated by TCRdb to the early 2020s). Regarding the study in general: AZD1222 recipients whose second dose came at about 4 weeks and those whose second dose came at about 12 weeks were combined into one group, since spike-specific TCR depth and breadth did not differ between the two schedules. TCR sequencing covered fewer than 250 trial participants: 200 to 220 given two doses of AZD1222 and about 26 given two doses of MenACWY control vaccine. Enrollment into the trials was organized by age into subgroups of 18-55, 56-69 and 70-plus years, and those subgroups contained approximately 160, 26 and 62 TCR-sequenced participants, respectively.

Here is what the overall study found, with its caveats: The 56-69-year group was small, and its depth increase did not reach significance, likely because of low power. Epitopes outside the regions mutated in the B.1.351 and B.1.1.7 variants were reportedly recognized by nearly half of the unique spike-specific TCRs. Participants were mostly white British and included more females than males, and it was suggested by the authors that clonal diversity may have been underestimated. Only five or six AZD1222 recipients were SARS-CoV-2 seropositive at baseline, limiting conclusions about previously exposed vaccinees. After two AZD1222 doses, both the breadth and the depth of spike-specific TCRs were significantly higher than at day 0 and than in MenACWY recipients. Because no day 14 peak-response samples were available, the repertoires could be characterized only after the peak T cell response. The whole spike protein was spanned by vaccine-associated CD4 TCRs, and dominant responses were seen in regions 160-218 and 743-854.

The sample's time point label, in plain terms: baseline before first vaccination. The vaccinee samples were drawn from two UK trials, COV001 and COV002, one of which was a single-blind randomized controlled phase 2/3 trial testing AZD1222 (ChAdOx1 nCoV-19) in healthy adults. For TCRbeta chain sequencing, PBMC samples from trial participants were taken at day 0 and at day 28 after the second dose. The CDR3 regions of human TCRbeta chains were analyzed by immunosequencing. The authors' pipeline ran thus. Repertoire TCRs were matched against a reference library of SARS-CoV-2-specific TCRs generated with the MIRA antigen-specificity platform. Breadth was defined as the fraction of unique TCRs that were SARS-CoV-2-associated. Depth was defined as the fraction of total T cells that were SARS-CoV-2-associated. Using the MIRA data, every spike-specific TCR was mapped to the spike region that the TCR reacted to and assigned to either a CD4 or a CD8 class. Log10-transformed breadth and depth values were compared by one-way ANOVA with Sidak's multiple comparisons tests. The table comes from immuneACCESS by way of TCRdb, which keeps in-frame sequences with V and J called. Part of the clones is missing from these tables; in studies checked, under half for an unresolved V gene and the rest for unknown reasons. V, J and clone size reflect that table, while D and trimming were determined from the DNA. Present in this sample are 110,000 to 150,000 clones, 85% to 95% of which were seen just once. Over 7.5% of the sample is taken by the ten largest.

Comment on this clone: Its specific antigen is unknown. No clone much larger than this one lies a single base away; base qualities are absent.

Source: peripheral blood, taken on day 0 of AZD1222 vaccination. The sequence derives from an adult in good health.

The DNA sequence is given as TGTGCCAGCAGCCCTGGCTGGCTGAGCACAGATACGCAGTATTTT. It translates as CASSPGWLSTDTQYF. Here the chain combines TRBV5-4 and TRBJ2-3, with no confident D gene call. The CDR3, cysteine through phenylalanine, is 15 amino acids long. The read is trimmed to its CDR3 DNA, 45 bases read in frame from base 1. The junction shows trimming of 4 bases on V and 0 bases on J, plus 12 bases between the germline ends. CDR1 and CDR2, per the germline V gene (reference sequence), are SGHNT and YYREEE.